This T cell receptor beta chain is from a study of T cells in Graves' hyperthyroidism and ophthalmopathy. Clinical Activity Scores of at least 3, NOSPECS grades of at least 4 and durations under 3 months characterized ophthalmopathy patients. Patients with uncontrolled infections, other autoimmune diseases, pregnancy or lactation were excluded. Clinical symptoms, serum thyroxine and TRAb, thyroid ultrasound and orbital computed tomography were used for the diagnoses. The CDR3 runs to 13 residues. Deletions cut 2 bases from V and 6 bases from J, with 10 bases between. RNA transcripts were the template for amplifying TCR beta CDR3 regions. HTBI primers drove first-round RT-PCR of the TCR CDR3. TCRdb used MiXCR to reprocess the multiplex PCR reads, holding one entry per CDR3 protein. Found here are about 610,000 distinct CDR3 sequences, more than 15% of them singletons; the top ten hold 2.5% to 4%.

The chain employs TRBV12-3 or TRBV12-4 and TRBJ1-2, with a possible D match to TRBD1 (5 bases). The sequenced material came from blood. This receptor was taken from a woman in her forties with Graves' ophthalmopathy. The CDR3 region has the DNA TGTGCCAGCAGTTTAACCACAGGAAATGGCTACACCTTC. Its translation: CASSLTTGNGYTF.